This TCR beta chain was recorded in a study of T-cell reconstitution after alpha-beta-depleted transplantation in children. This clonotype was observed many times. The antigen is unknown. V trimming: 3 bases; J trimming: 5 bases; junction bases outside the gene matches: 11. The CDR3 runs 19 residues. Per germline, CDR1 MDHEN and CDR2 SYDVKM. Whole-study findings and limits: Some patients owed their high day-60 TCRbeta diversity to surviving recipient T cells and thymic progenitors. Reportedly, only several hundred clones from non-depleted graft cells drove alpha-beta T-cell counts at about two months.

A library of TCRbeta sequences, prepared with unique molecular identifiers, was generated. MiXCR, applied by TCRdb to the PCR reads, yields one record per CDR3 protein. The sample lists about 150,000 distinct CDR3 sequences; more than 9.5% were seen once. The chain has TRBV28 and TRBJ2-1; 15 nucleotides align to TRBD2. The material was PBMCs, obtained before TCRalphabeta/CD19-depleted stem cell transplant. The sequence derives from a boy aged 2-9 years with acute myeloid leukemia, due to receive a stem cell transplant. CDR3 bases: TGTGCCAGCAGTTTTATGAGTCCAGGACTAGCGGGAGGGCACAATGAGCAGTTCTTC. This encodes CASSFMSPGLAGGHNEQFF.